This TCR beta chain was profiled in a study of blood T cell repertoires in COVID-19. The authors' processing: Cell counts per sample came from amplifying reference gene primers. Profiled with immunoSEQ multiplex PCR; TCRdb holds only in-frame clones, not every one. V, J and clone size were drawn from that table, and D and trimming were deduced from the DNA. Of about 280,000 clones listed, 70% to 90% are singletons. The V gene's germline CDR1 is SGHRS and CDR2 YFSETQ. V gave up 4 bases and J gave up 2 bases, with 12 bases separating them. CDR3 length: 14 amino acids. Sequenced sample: peripheral blood. V usage is TRBV5-1 and J usage is TRBJ1-1; perhaps TRBD1 as D (6 bases). This clonotype originated in a woman in her 70s with acute or convalescent COVID-19. DNA for the CDR3: TGCGCCAGCAGCAACGGGGGGCTAAACACTGAAGCTTTCTTT. Protein sequence: CASSNGGLNTEAFF. The whole variable domain, filled in from reference TRBV5-1 and TRBJ1-1, reads KAGVTQTPRYLIKTRGQQVTLSCSPISGHRSVSWYQQTPGQGLQFLFEYFSETQRNKGNFPGRFSGRQFSNSRSEMNVSTLELGDSALYLCASSNGGLNTEAFFGQGTRLTVV.